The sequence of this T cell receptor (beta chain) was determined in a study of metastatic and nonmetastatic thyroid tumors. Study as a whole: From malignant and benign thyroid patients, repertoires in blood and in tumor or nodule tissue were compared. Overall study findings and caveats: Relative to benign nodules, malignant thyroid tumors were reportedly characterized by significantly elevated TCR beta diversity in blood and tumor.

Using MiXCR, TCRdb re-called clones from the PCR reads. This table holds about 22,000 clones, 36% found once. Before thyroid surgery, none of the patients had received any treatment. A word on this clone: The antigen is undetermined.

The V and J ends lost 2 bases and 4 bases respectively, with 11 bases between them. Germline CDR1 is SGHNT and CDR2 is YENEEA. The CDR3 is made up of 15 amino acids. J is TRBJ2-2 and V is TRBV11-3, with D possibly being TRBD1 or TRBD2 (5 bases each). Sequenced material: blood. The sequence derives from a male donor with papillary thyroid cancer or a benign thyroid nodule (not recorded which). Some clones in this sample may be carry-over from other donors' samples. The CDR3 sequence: CASSLRGVSTGELFF. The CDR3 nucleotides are TGTGCCAGCAGCTTAAGGGGAGTGTCCACCGGGGAGCTGTTTTTT.